A selection of T cell receptor beta chains follows, all from one sample in a study of T cell repertoires in cytomegalovirus infection. Their antigens remain unidentified. Each CDR3 protein is one row after TCRdb ran MiXCR on the reads. Here the sample spans about 920,000 distinct CDR3 sequences, approximately 31% being singletons. The starting material was cultured CD8+ T cells from PBMCs, obtained from culture after CMV antigen stimulation. The receptors come from a human donor in good health (CMV status not recorded). Some clones in this sample may be carry-over from other donors' samples. CDR3s leave out the opening cysteine and the closing phenylalanine or tryptophan. D genes are given only for firm matches.

>-|TRBJ2-2|TRBV24-1
ATSSNTDGELF
>TRBD1|TRBJ2-7|TRBV7-9
ASSGGTGPLYEQY
>-|TRBJ1-5|TRBV27
ASSFRRDNQPQH
>TRBD1|TRBJ1-2|TRBV6-1
ASSESRDRVNYGYT
>-|TRBJ2-1|TRBV14
ASSHQGGRNEQF
>TRBD1|TRBJ1-2|TRBV6-5
VSSYLVGQVTNYGYT
>-|TRBJ2-7|TRBV20-1
SARTLQGRSYEQY
>-|TRBJ2-1|TRBV6-6
ASRFGNEQF
>TRBD1|TRBJ2-1|TRBV10-3
AISAPDRARMPNEQF
>TRBD2|TRBJ2-3|TRBV7-2
ASSLLAVTDTQY
>-|TRBJ1-1|TRBV4-2
ASSSGGRMEAF
>-|TRBJ2-2|TRBV7-8
ASSPRGYTGELF
>-|TRBJ1-2|TRBV4-2
ASSQGTLLGVYGYT
>-|TRBJ2-3|TRBV6-2/TRBV6-3
ASKEGGYTDTQY
>TRBD1|TRBJ2-3|TRBV24-1
ATGTVTKGAPDTQY
>-|TRBJ2-3|TRBV4-1
ASSRVGLFTDTQY
>-|TRBJ2-1|TRBV7-9
ASSPAGTHSYNEQF
>TRBD1|TRBJ2-2|TRBV7-9
ASNLKQGESNTGELF
>-|TRBJ2-5|TRBV7-8
ASSADSQETQY
>-|TRBJ2-7|TRBV15
ATSSFAGTEQY
>-|TRBJ2-3|TRBV9
ASSGGAYPSDTQY
>-|TRBJ2-7|TRBV7-9
ASSLSNIIRSTTYEQY
>TRBD2|TRBJ2-3|TRBV7-3
ASSLSGGAVDTQY
>-|TRBJ2-1|TRBV7-8
ASSFTGSSYNEQF
>TRBD1|TRBJ1-1|TRBV19
ASSIDPGQGAMTEAF
>TRBD1|TRBJ2-1|TRBV12-3/TRBV12-4
ASRPGQGLRDEQF
>-|TRBJ2-2|TRBV4-1
ASSPGGGGGFRTGELF
>-|TRBJ2-1|TRBV27
ASSLDGALISYNEQF
>-|TRBJ1-1|TRBV27
ASSWGTEAF
>TRBD1|TRBJ1-1|TRBV27
ASSFVQGWNTEAF
>-|TRBJ1-1|TRBV27
ASNGGRLTEAF
>-|TRBJ2-2|TRBV15
ATSRPGLTGELF
>TRBD1|TRBJ1-1|TRBV6-6
ASSYSVRTGRTEAF
>TRBD1|TRBJ2-7|TRBV7-6
ASSLEILGTGNYEQY
>-|TRBJ2-1|TRBV10-3
AISESNSGVDEQF
>TRBD2|TRBJ2-1|TRBV19
ASSIDLEGIGLGNEQF
>-|TRBJ1-1|TRBV6-2/TRBV6-3
ASSYQGRTGYTEAF
>-|TRBJ2-5|TRBV6-1
ASRTGAIRQETQY
>-|TRBJ2-5|TRBV24-1
ATSDPSRETQY
>-|TRBJ1-2|TRBV7-9
ASSLGAQDGYT
>-|TRBJ2-3|TRBV15
ATSRFPDTQY
>TRBD1|TRBJ1-1|TRBV19
ASSPGQGAGTEAF
>TRBD1|TRBJ1-1|TRBV7-4
ASSFPTGASTEAF
>TRBD1|TRBJ2-2|TRBV13
ANSPGQVTGELF
>TRBD1|TRBJ2-7|TRBV7-8
ASSLVGRGRREQY
>-|TRBJ1-1|TRBV19
ASSIGGGTEAF
>TRBD1|TRBJ2-1|TRBV24-1
ATSAYSDRGYEQF
>TRBD1|TRBJ2-2|TRBV9
ASSAHRGPEAGELF
>-|TRBJ2-2|TRBV6-5
ATGPATGELF
>-|TRBJ2-3|TRBV15
ATSRNLSPRDTQY
>TRBD1|TRBJ1-1|TRBV5-1
ASSWDRGPTEAF
>-|TRBJ2-3|TRBV5-1
ASSLFDGEDTQY